A single sample is the source of the 22 T cell receptor beta chains below, sequenced in a study of CD8 T cells in ankylosing spondylitis. One entry per CDR3 protein, called by TCRdb with MiXCR from the 5' RACE reads. The sample holds about 33,000 distinct CDR3 sequences; over 10% are singletons and the top ten take less than 35%. Sequencing input: synovial fluid, either unsorted or a sorted T cell fraction (not recorded which). All receptors come from a male donor with ankylosing spondylitis.

This clonotype occurred many times. The V call is TRBV27, the J call TRBJ1-5; the D gene is possibly TRBD1 (5 bases). The CDR3 totals 14 residues. Germline lookup yields CDR1 MNHEY and CDR2 SMNVEV (reference sequence). Trimming took 4 bases from V and 7 from J, leaving 14 bases between them. As DNA, the CDR3 is TGTGCCAGCAGTTCAGGGACCGGGACGCAGCCCCAGCATTTT. Its translation is CASSSGTGTQPQHF.

Ten or more counts support this clonotype. The gene calls are TRBV5-1 and TRBJ2-3; the D is unclear. This CDR3 has 12 residues. Germline V gene lookup returns CDR1 SGHRS and CDR2 YFSETQ. Trimming pared 4 bases from V and 2 bases from J, leaving 5 bases between. CDR3 nucleotides: TGCGCCAGCAGCCTCATCACAGATACGCAGTATTTT. It specifies CASSLITDTQYF. The variable domain in full, with the rest retrieved from reference TRBV5-1 and TRBJ2-3, is KAGVTQTPRYLIKTRGQQVTLSCSPISGHRSVSWYQQTPGQGLQFLFEYFSETQRNKGNFPGRFSGRQFSNSRSEMNVSTLELGDSALYLCASSLITDTQYFGPGTRLTVL.

The chain employs TRBV10-3 and TRBJ1-2, with unresolved D. V dropped 10 bases and J dropped 0 bases, with 12 bases sitting between them. Germline V gene sequence: CDR1 ENHRY, CDR2 SYGVKD. The CDR3 length is 13 residues. The CDR3 DNA reads TGTGCCACAGAGACCGAAACTAACTATGGCTACACCTTC. It codes for CATETETNYGYTF.

As DNA, the CDR3 is TGTGCCAGCAGTTACGCCACCCATTTAGGGTACGAGCAGTACTTC. This sequence encodes CASSYATHLGYEQYF. The chain has TRBV6-5 and TRBJ2-7; D is unresolved. From germline, CDR1 is MNHEY and CDR2 SVGAGI. V was cut by 2 bases and J by 4 bases, with 15 bases left in between. The CDR3 runs to 15 residues.

This clonotype showed up many times. V is TRBV5-1 and J is TRBJ2-7, with TRBD1 as a possible D gene (5 bases). Germline V gene data show CDR1 as SGHRS and CDR2 as YFSETQ. V was trimmed by 3 bases and J by 2 bases, leaving 18 bases between them. The CDR3 covers 16 residues. CDR3 DNA: TGCGCCAGCAGCTCTCGCCCGACAGACACAGCCTACGAGCAGTACTTC. Its protein product is CASSSRPTDTAYEQYF.

The gene calls are TRBV28 and TRBJ2-7, with 7 positions matching TRBD1. CDR1 MDHEN and CDR2 SYDVKM come from the germline V gene. Trimming cost V 6 bases and J 0 bases; bases outside gene matches: 5. CDR3 length: 14 residues. The CDR3 loop is CASSGDSFSYEQYF. The CDR3, as DNA: TGTGCCAGCAGCGGGGACAGTTTCTCCTACGAGCAGTACTTC.

J is TRBJ2-7 and V is TRBV3-1, with D unresolved. V gave up 0 bases and J gave up 4 bases, with 22 bases separating them. There are 18 residues in the CDR3. Germline V CDR1 and CDR2: LGHDT, YNNKEL (reference sequence). This CDR3 reads CASSQDSTPPGWEYEQYF. The CDR3 region has the DNA TGTGCCAGCAGCCAAGATTCGACTCCCCCCGGATGGGAATACGAGCAGTACTTC.

Judged by abundance, this clonotype is medium-sized. This CDR3 reads CSARAPQQTGGYPSEFQAFF. The CDR3 nucleotides read TGCAGTGCTAGAGCACCCCAGCAGACAGGGGGCTACCCATCCGAGTTTCAAGCTTTCTTT. The chain combines TRBV20-1 with TRBJ1-1; 10 nucleotides align to TRBD1. V shed 1 base and J 9 bases; nucleotides not matched to a gene: 26. The CDR3 totals 20 residues. Germline CDR1 reads DFQATT; CDR2 reads SNEGSKA (reference sequence).

This clonotype was observed many times. The chain employs TRBV10-1 and TRBJ2-7; D ambiguous. Germline V lookup: CDR1 WNHNN, CDR2 SYGVQD (reference sequence). The CDR3 length is 13 residues. Between the trimmed V and J ends, which lost 4 bases and 5 bases, there was a span of 12 bases. The DNA of the CDR3 is TGCGCCAGCAGTGTCAGCACTATCGACGAGCAGTACTTC. Translating it yields CASSVSTIDEQYF.

V gene TRBV28 combines with J gene TRBJ2-2, with D possibly matching TRBD1 (6 bases). The germline V gene encodes CDR1 MDHEN and CDR2 SYDVKM. The ends were cut back, 8 bases at V and 2 bases at J, with 12 bases in the middle. This CDR3 has 14 amino acids. The CDR3 loop is CASRQQGNTGELFF. Here the CDR3 DNA reads TGTGCCAGCCGACAACAGGGTAACACCGGGGAGCTGTTTTTT.

This clonotype came up many times. This sequence joins TRBV28 and TRBJ2-1; TRBD2 aligns across 10 bases. From germline, CDR1 is MDHEN and CDR2 SYDVKM. Trimming took 11 bases from V and 9 from J; bases not matched to a gene: 16. CDR3 length: 15 amino acids. The CDR3 DNA sequence: TGTGCCGGGGCTAGCGGGGGCCCAACAACAAGTGAGCAGTTCTTC. It specifies CAGASGGPTTSEQFF.

This clonotype was picked up one time. The rearrangement uses TRBV20-1 and TRBJ2-7, with D perhaps TRBD1 or TRBD2 (6 bases each). V lost 1 base and J lost 2, with 15 bases in between. This CDR3 comprises 15 residues. Germline V gives CDR1 DFQATT, CDR2 SNEGSKA (reference sequence). CDR3 sequence (DNA): TGCAGTGCTAGAGGGGAGGACGGGGACACCTACGAGCAGTACTTC. Its translation: CSARGEDGDTYEQYF.

The J gene is TRBJ2-2, the V gene TRBV4-1; unclear D gene. The length of the CDR3 is 12 residues. The V and J ends lost 1 base and 6 bases respectively, with 3 bases between them. Germline CDR1 is MGHRA and CDR2 is YSYEKL. In DNA form, the CDR3 reads TGCGCCAGCAGCCAAGGGCCCGGGGAGCTGTTTTTT. Its translation: CASSQGPGELFF.

This clonotype has a count of ten or more. This chain links TRBV10-3 with TRBJ2-1, with 10 bases matching TRBD2. Germline-derived CDR1 and CDR2 are ENHRY and SYGVKD. This CDR3 comprises 13 residues. V shed 4 bases and J 10 bases; nucleotides not matched to a gene: 4. The CDR3 loop reads CAISGMGLAEQFF. DNA for the CDR3: TGTGCCATCAGTGGGATGGGACTAGCGGAGCAGTTCTTC.

The sample holds a few counts of this clonotype. This rearrangement joins TRBV7-6 to TRBJ2-3, with D perhaps TRBD2 (5 bases). CDR3 length equals 15 residues. Trimming pared 5 bases from V and 2 bases from J, leaving 14 bases between. Germline assignment: CDR1 SGHVS and CDR2 FNYEAQ. CDR3: CASSVWSGPTDTQYF. CDR3 in DNA: TGTGCCAGCAGCGTATGGAGCGGCCCCACAGATACGCAGTATTTT.

This clonotype has ten or more counts. The chain links TRBV9 to TRBJ2-5, with 8 bases fitting TRBD2. The CDR3 has 14 amino acids. Trimming removed 4 bases from V and 3 bases from J; junction bases left unmatched: 5. Germline lookup yields CDR1 SGDLS and CDR2 YYNGEE. CDR3 DNA: TGTGCCAGCAGCCCCGGGACTAGAAAAGAGACCCAGTACTTC. Translation: CASSPGTRKETQYF.

The table lists this clonotype with many counts. The chain has TRBV5-6 and TRBJ1-4, with 11 bases that match TRBD1. The V segment lost 3 bases and the J segment 2 bases; nucleotides outside the gene matches: 3. From germline, CDR1 is SGHDT and CDR2 YYEEEE. This CDR3 is 16 amino acids long. DNA for the CDR3: TGTGCCAGCAGCTCCGGGACAGGGGGTACTAATGAAAAACTGTTTTTT. It specifies CASSSGTGGTNEKLFF.

This clonotype is medium-sized by share. The chain is built from TRBV4-2 and TRBJ1-1; D gene uncertain. The V and J ends lost 2 bases and 6 bases respectively, with 10 bases between them. The germline V gene has CDR1 LGHNA and CDR2 YNFKEQ. CDR3 length equals 13 residues. CDR3 nucleotides: TGTGCCAGCAGCCAACTCCTGGCCGCTGAAGCTTTCTTT. Amino acids: CASSQLLAAEAFF.

This clonotype was recorded a few times. This rearrangement joins TRBV27 to TRBJ1-5; D may be TRBD1 (5 bases). Trimming shortened V by 6 bases and J by 8 bases, and 14 bases separated the two germline ends. Germline CDR1 and CDR2: MNHEY and SMNVEV (reference sequence). CDR3 length equals 13 residues. In DNA form, the CDR3 reads TGTGCCAGCAGCCGGACGACAGCGAAGCCCCAGCATTTT. It codes for CASSRTTAKPQHF.

This clonotype was observed many times. This chain joins TRBV10-3 and TRBJ2-2; TRBD1 is a possible D gene (5 bases). The CDR3 is 14 amino acids. Trimming took off 8 bases at V and 5 bases at J, with 15 bases between the two ends. Germline V gene lookup returns CDR1 ENHRY and CDR2 SYGVKD. The CDR3 region is CAISARVRTGELFF. CDR3 in DNA: TGTGCCATCTCGGCCAGGGTTCGTACCGGGGAGCTGTTTTTT.

This rearrangement joins TRBV20-1 to TRBJ2-1; D not resolved. The CDR3 runs 14 residues. From germline, CDR1 is DFQATT and CDR2 SNEGSKA (reference sequence). Trimming shortened V by 6 bases and J by 2 bases, and 14 bases separated the two germline ends. The CDR3: CSAARRHAYNEQFF. The CDR3 DNA sequence: TGCAGTGCAGCCAGGCGGCATGCCTACAATGAGCAGTTCTTC.

This sequence joins TRBV4-1 and TRBJ1-1; D remains unclear. The V end was cut by 4 bases, the J end by 5 bases, with 14 bases between. CDR1 is MGHRA and CDR2 is YSYEKL in the germline V gene. CDR3 length equals 14 residues. In DNA, the CDR3 is TGCGCCAGCAGCCCCCGCCCACCGATTACTGAAGCTTTCTTT. It codes for CASSPRPPITEAFF.